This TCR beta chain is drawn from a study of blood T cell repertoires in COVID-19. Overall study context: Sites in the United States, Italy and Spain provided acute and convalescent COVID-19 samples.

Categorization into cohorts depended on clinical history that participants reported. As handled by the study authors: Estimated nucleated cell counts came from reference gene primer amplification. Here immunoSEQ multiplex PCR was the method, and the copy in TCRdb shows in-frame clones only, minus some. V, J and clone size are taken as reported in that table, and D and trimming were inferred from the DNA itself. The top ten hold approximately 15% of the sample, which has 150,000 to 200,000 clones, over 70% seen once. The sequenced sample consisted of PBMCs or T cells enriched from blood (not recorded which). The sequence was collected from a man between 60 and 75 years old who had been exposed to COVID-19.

The CDR3 DNA reads as TGTGCCACCATTGAGGAAAACACGGTTGGCTACACCTTC. This gives the protein CATIEENTVGYTF. The rearrangement links TRBV15 to TRBJ1-2; no firm D call. Trimming removed 7 bases at V and 7 bases at J, with 16 bases between. The CDR3 is 13 amino acids. Germline V CDR1 and CDR2: LNHNV, YYDKDF (reference sequence).